The 32 T cell receptor beta chains below come from one sample, sequenced in a study of blood T cell repertoires in COVID-19 (dated by TCRdb to the early 2020s). The library was generated by the immunoSEQ multiplex PCR assay. As stored in TCRdb, this immuneACCESS dataset retains in-frame rearrangements with V and J assigned. A fraction of the clones does not appear; measured against another copy, unresolved V genes explain less than half of the discrepancy, and the remainder lacks a known reason. The table for this sample lists 200,000 to 250,000 clones; around 83% of them were counted only once. Around 0.98% of the sample is in the top ten clones. Material: peripheral blood. The receptors shown here come from a man between 40 and 49 years old with acute or convalescent COVID-19.

The chain carries TRBV9 and TRBJ1-2; 8 nucleotides align to TRBD1. The ends lost 3 bases at V and 6 bases at J; junction bases unmatched: 16. Germline CDR1 and CDR2: SGDLS and YYNGEE. The length of the CDR3 is 17 residues. For the CDR3, the DNA is TGTGCCAGCAGCGCAGGACAGGGTACTCTTCCGAATCATGGCTACACCTTC. It yields the protein CASSAGQGTLPNHGYTF.

J is TRBJ2-1 and V is TRBV11-1, with D maybe TRBD1 (5 bases). Trimming stripped 1 base from V and 6 bases from J, with 7 bases between. Germline V gene lookup returns CDR1 SGHAT and CDR2 FQDESV (reference sequence). CDR3 length: 13 amino acids. CDR3: CASSLGRANEQFF. The CDR3 DNA is TGTGCCAGCAGCTTAGGCAGGGCCAATGAGCAGTTCTTC.

The genes are TRBV13 and TRBJ1-1, with 10 bases fitting TRBD1. V was pared by 3 bases and J by 5 bases, with 3 bases of the junction left unmatched. Per germline, CDR1 PRHDT and CDR2 FYEKMQ (reference sequence). The length of the CDR3 is 14 residues. The chain's CDR3 is CASSFGDRGTEAFF. The CDR3 nucleotides are TGTGCCAGCAGCTTCGGGGACAGGGGTACTGAAGCTTTCTTT.

This chain uses TRBV5-1 with TRBJ1-5, with a weak D call TRBD1 (5 bases). The germline gives CDR1 SGHRS, CDR2 YFSETQ. The CDR3 contains 15 residues. The ends were cut back, 1 base at V and 5 bases at J, with 13 bases in the middle. The CDR3 nucleotides are TGCGCCAGCAGCTTGTACCCAGGGCGAGATCAGCCCCAGCATTTT. Translation gives CASSLYPGRDQPQHF.

This rearrangement joins TRBV7-2 to TRBJ2-7; TRBD2 matches 10 bases. Germline V gives CDR1 SGHTA, CDR2 FQGNSA. The ends lost 5 bases at V and 2 bases at J; junction bases unmatched: 6. This CDR3 is 15 amino acids long. The CDR3 sequence: CASSLGTSAPYEQYF. The DNA of the CDR3 is TGTGCCAGCAGCCTCGGGACTAGCGCTCCCTACGAGCAGTACTTC.

This clone was seen a handful of times. The genes are TRBV18 and TRBJ1-4, with 7 bases lining up with TRBD1. After removal of 4 bases from V and 0 bases from J, the junction contained 11 bases not matched to a gene. This CDR3 is built from 18 residues. Germline CDR1 KGHSH, CDR2 LQKENI. DNA of the CDR3: TGTGCCAGCTCACTCCTTATGCGACAGGGCTCAACTAATGAAAAACTGTTTTTT. It translates to CASSLLMRQGSTNEKLFF.

The chain carries TRBV15 and TRBJ1-3; D gene uncertain. This CDR3 contains 14 residues. The V end was cut by 4 bases, the J end by 2 bases, with 9 bases between. The germline V gene has CDR1 LNHNV and CDR2 YYDKDF (reference sequence). The CDR3 is CATSIGRAGNTIYF. Written as DNA, the CDR3 is TGTGCCACCAGCATAGGGAGGGCTGGAAACACCATATATTTT.

The J gene is TRBJ2-5, the V gene TRBV7-2, with D tentatively TRBD2 (6 bases). CDR1 and CDR2 (germline): SGHTA, FQGNSA. With 3 bases removed from V and 3 bases from J, the gap between germline ends came to 8 bases. This CDR3 has 13 residues. The CDR3, as DNA: TGTGCCAGCAGCTTGACTAGGAAAGAGACCCAGTACTTC. Amino acid sequence: CASSLTRKETQYF.

The V call is TRBV5-4, the J call TRBJ2-1; 7 nucleotides agree with TRBD1. V was clipped by 4 bases and J by 13 bases; unmatched bases: 8. CDR1 is SGHNT, CDR2 YYREEE, per germline (reference sequence). The CDR3 totals 12 residues. The CDR3 protein is CASSNDRAEQFF. The CDR3, as DNA: TGTGCCAGCAGCAACGACAGGGCCGAACAGTTCTTC.

This clone was counted only a few times. The chain has TRBV7-9 and TRBJ2-7; 9 nucleotides match TRBD2. This CDR3 has 12 amino acids. CDR1 SEHNR and CDR2 FQNEAQ come from the germline V gene (reference sequence). Losses at the gene ends were 5 bases for V and 6 bases for J; bases not matched to a gene: 2. The DNA of the CDR3 is TGTGCCAGCAGCGCGACTAGCGGCGAGCAGTACTTC. This gives the protein CASSATSGEQYF. Complete variable domain (other parts from reference TRBV7-9 and TRBJ2-7): DTGVSQNPRHKITKRGQNVTFRCDPISEHNRLYWYRQTLGQGPEFLTYFQNEAQLEKSRLLSDRFSAERPKGSFSTLEIQRTEQGDSAMYLCASSATSGEQYFGPGTRLTVT.

This chain links TRBV18 with TRBJ1-4, with 11 bases fitting TRBD1. From germline, CDR1 is KGHSH and CDR2 LQKENI. The CDR3 has 16 residues. Trimming at V came to 3 bases and at J to 7 bases, leaving 7 bases not matched to a gene. CDR3 region: CASSPLPGTGGEKLFF. The CDR3 nucleotides are TGTGCCAGCTCACCGCTCCCCGGGACAGGGGGTGAAAAACTGTTTTTT.

The rearrangement links TRBV6-5 to TRBJ2-3, with D possibly TRBD2 on 6 matching bases. Germline CDR1 is MNHEY and CDR2 is SVGAGI. V was trimmed by 6 bases and J by 9 bases, leaving 22 bases between them. CDR3 length: 15 amino acids. The CDR3 protein is CASSRREQGRQTQYF. The CDR3 bases are TGTGCCAGCAGCCGCCGGGAGCAGGGTCGGCAGACGCAGTATTTT.

The rearrangement links TRBV2 to TRBJ2-7; 15 bases map to TRBD2. Trimming at V came to 4 bases and at J to 6 bases, leaving 4 bases not matched to a gene. This CDR3 spans 15 amino acids. Germline V gives CDR1 SNHLY, CDR2 FYNNEI. The CDR3 DNA sequence: TGTGCCAGCAGTGCATTGGGACTAGCGGGAGGCGAGCAGTACTTC. It translates to CASSALGLAGGEQYF.

The chain combines TRBV4-1 with TRBJ2-1, with 10 bases lining up with TRBD2. The CDR3 is 19 amino acids. Germline V gene data show CDR1 as MGHRA and CDR2 as YSYEKL. Trimming at V came to 0 bases and at J to 0 bases, leaving 8 bases not matched to a gene. CDR3 sequence reads: CASSQETAGGLSSYNEQFF. The CDR3 coding sequence is TGCGCCAGCAGCCAAGAAACAGCGGGGGGGTTAAGCTCCTACAATGAGCAGTTCTTC.

The chain has TRBV7-2 and TRBJ1-1; no reliable D call. Trimming took 7 bases from V and 1 from J, leaving 10 bases between them. In germline, CDR1 is SGHTA, CDR2 FQGNSA. The CDR3 is made up of 13 amino acids. The CDR3 coding sequence is TGTGCCAGCAACTCTTACGCGAACACTGAAGCTTTCTTT. As protein: CASNSYANTEAFF.

The chain couples TRBV28 to TRBJ1-5; D is undetermined. Looked up from germline, CDR1 is MDHEN and CDR2 is SYDVKM. CDR3 length equals 14 residues. V lost 6 bases to trimming and J lost 2 bases, with 11 bases between them. The CDR3 DNA is TGTGCCAGCAGCCCCGCCGGGGGCAATCAGCCCCAGCATTTT. This sequence encodes CASSPAGGNQPQHF.

This chain links TRBV6-6 with TRBJ2-5; 9 nucleotides match TRBD1. Germline V gene sequence: CDR1 MNHNY, CDR2 SVGAGI (reference sequence). V was clipped by 10 bases and J by 5 bases; unmatched bases: 11. The CDR3 length is 14 residues. The chain's CDR3 is CANSGTGTAETQYF. In nucleotides, the CDR3 is TGTGCCAACTCCGGGACAGGGACCGCGGAGACCCAGTACTTC.

This chain connects TRBV5-6 to TRBJ1-6; 7 bases align to TRBD1. Trimming removed 0 bases from V and 10 bases from J; junction bases left unmatched: 4. The CDR3 loop spans 14 amino acids. Germline V gives CDR1 SGHDT, CDR2 YYEEEE. In DNA form, the CDR3 reads TGTGCCAGCAGCTTGGGAGGGGGCGGATCACCCCTCCACTTT. Amino acids: CASSLGGGGSPLHF.

This clone was observed a few times. The rearrangement links TRBV7-7 to TRBJ2-2; D perhaps matches TRBD2 (5 bases). Germline loops: CDR1 SSHAT, CDR2 FNYEAQ (reference sequence). This CDR3 has 14 amino acids. The chain's CDR3 is CASAQAGSPGELFF. For the CDR3, the DNA is TGTGCTAGCGCCCAGGCAGGTTCCCCCGGGGAGCTGTTTTTT.

This sequence joins TRBV11-2 and TRBJ1-3; D is perhaps TRBD1 (5 bases). The CDR3 has 15 amino acids. V lost 5 bases to trimming and J lost 2 bases, with 13 bases between them. Germline values: CDR1 SGHAT, CDR2 FQNNGV. CDR3 loop: CASSPSAGPGNTIYF. The CDR3 DNA reads as TGTGCCAGCAGCCCCTCGGCAGGGCCTGGAAACACCATATATTTT.

The chain joins TRBV6-5 to TRBJ1-1, with D unclear. CDR3 size: 13 residues. Germline V CDR1 and CDR2: MNHEY, SVGAGI. Between the trimmed V and J ends, which lost 0 bases and 8 bases, there was a span of 10 bases. The CDR3 protein is CASSYSGRSEAFF. CDR3 sequence (DNA): TGTGCCAGCAGTTACTCGGGCAGATCAGAAGCTTTCTTT.

The sample holds a few counts of this clone. The chain couples TRBV28 to TRBJ2-1, with TRBD2 matching over 10 bases. Germline trimming cut 5 bases from V and 2 bases from J; bases unmatched to any gene: 6. The CDR3 extends over 16 amino acids. Germline V gene sequence: CDR1 MDHEN, CDR2 SYDVKM. The CDR3 reads CASSPRAGGTYNEQFF. DNA for the CDR3: TGTGCCAGCAGTCCCCGAGCGGGAGGGACCTACAATGAGCAGTTCTTC. The entire variable domain, with the rest obtained from reference TRBV28 and TRBJ2-1, is as follows: DVKVTQSSRYLVKRTGEKVFLECVQDMDHENMFWYRQDPGLGLRLIYFSYDVKMKEKGDIPEGYSVSREKKERFSLILESASTNQTSMYLCASSPRAGGTYNEQFFGPGTRLTVL.

The chain employs TRBV9 and TRBJ1-6; TRBD1 might be the D (5 bases). Trimming shortened V by 2 bases and J by 7 bases, and 13 bases separated the two germline ends. The CDR3 totals 15 residues. Germline loops: CDR1 SGDLS, CDR2 YYNGEE. The CDR3 here is CASSVTGTRNSPLHF. CDR3 bases: TGTGCCAGCAGCGTTACCGGGACTCGAAATTCACCCCTCCACTTT.

This chain connects TRBV28 to TRBJ1-4; 7 nucleotides match TRBD1. V was clipped by 5 bases and J by 6 bases; unmatched bases: 12. Germline V lookup: CDR1 MDHEN, CDR2 SYDVKM. The CDR3 length is 16 residues. The CDR3 coding sequence is TGTGCCAGCAGTCCAACTACAGGGGACCTGCATGAAAAACTGTTTTTT. Its protein product is CASSPTTGDLHEKLFF.

This clone is a singleton in its sample. The chain employs TRBV5-1 and TRBJ1-1; no definite D call. CDR3 length equals 12 residues. The V end was cut by 3 bases, the J end by 5 bases, with 8 bases between. The germline gives CDR1 SGHRS, CDR2 YFSETQ. The CDR3 spells CASSSTFTEAFF. The CDR3 DNA follows: TGCGCCAGCAGCTCCACTTTTACTGAAGCTTTCTTT.

The rearrangement uses TRBV4-2 and TRBJ1-3; D is uncertain. The CDR3 has 14 amino acids. Per germline, CDR1 LGHNA and CDR2 YNFKEQ. V lost 0 bases, J lost 5 bases, and 8 bases lay in between. The CDR3, as DNA: TGTGCCAGCAGCCAAGATCTACAGCGAAACACCATATATTTT. Its translation is CASSQDLQRNTIYF.

This sequence joins TRBV6-5 and TRBJ2-2, with TRBD2 identical over 8 bases. The CDR3 extends over 15 amino acids. CDR1 and CDR2 from the germline V gene are MNHEY and SVGAGI. V lost 6 bases and J lost 4; bases outside the gene matches: 7. This CDR3 is CASSAGTSVTGELFF. The CDR3 DNA sequence: TGTGCCAGCAGCGCCGGGACTAGTGTCACCGGGGAGCTGTTTTTT.

The V and J genes are TRBV5-1 and TRBJ1-1; TRBD1 agrees at 10 bases. The CDR3 is 13 residues long. Germline-derived CDR1 and CDR2 are SGHRS and YFSETQ. V dropped 7 bases and J dropped 1; count of bases not matched to a gene: 1. CDR3 sequence (DNA): TGCGCCAGCCGGACAGGGGGGAACACTGAAGCTTTCTTT. Translating it yields CASRTGGNTEAFF. The complete variable domain, with remaining parts taken from reference TRBV5-1 and TRBJ1-1, reads KAGVTQTPRYLIKTRGQQVTLSCSPISGHRSVSWYQQTPGQGLQFLFEYFSETQRNKGNFPGRFSGRQFSNSRSEMNVSTLELGDSALYLCASRTGGNTEAFFGQGTRLTVV.

The chain employs TRBV18 and TRBJ1-2; no clear D. V gave up 0 bases and J gave up 4 bases, with 12 bases separating them. Germline CDR1 KGHSH, CDR2 LQKENI. The CDR3 is made up of 15 amino acids. CDR3 residues: CASSPPPQSPYGYTF. Written as DNA, the CDR3 is TGTGCCAGCTCACCACCCCCCCAATCCCCCTATGGCTACACCTTC.

The CDR3 here is CASSLWAVPYEQYF. The CDR3 nucleotides are TGTGCCAGCAGCTTGTGGGCCGTCCCTTACGAGCAGTACTTC. J is TRBJ2-7 and V is TRBV5-6; D ambiguous. The ends were cut back, 1 base at V and 4 bases at J, with 12 bases in the middle. CDR1 SGHDT and CDR2 YYEEEE come from the germline V gene. The CDR3 is made up of 14 amino acids.

This chain connects TRBV29-1 to TRBJ2-7; 9 bases map to TRBD1. V gave up 4 bases and J gave up 6 bases; unmatched junction bases: 7. The CDR3 has 13 residues. Per germline, CDR1 SQVTM and CDR2 ANQGSEA. The CDR3 nucleotides read TGCAGCGTTGGGGCTGGACAGGGGCGCGAGCAGTACTTC. Protein sequence: CSVGAGQGREQYF.

This clone was observed a few times. The gene calls are TRBV5-1 and TRBJ1-2; TRBD1 aligns across 9 bases. Germline V gives CDR1 SGHRS, CDR2 YFSETQ. CDR3 length: 14 residues. The J segment lost 7 bases and the V segment lost 4 bases, leaving 8 bases of the junction unmatched. For the CDR3, the DNA is TGCGCCAGCAGCGAGGACAGGGGAATGCGTGGCTACACCTTC. This gives the protein CASSEDRGMRGYTF.